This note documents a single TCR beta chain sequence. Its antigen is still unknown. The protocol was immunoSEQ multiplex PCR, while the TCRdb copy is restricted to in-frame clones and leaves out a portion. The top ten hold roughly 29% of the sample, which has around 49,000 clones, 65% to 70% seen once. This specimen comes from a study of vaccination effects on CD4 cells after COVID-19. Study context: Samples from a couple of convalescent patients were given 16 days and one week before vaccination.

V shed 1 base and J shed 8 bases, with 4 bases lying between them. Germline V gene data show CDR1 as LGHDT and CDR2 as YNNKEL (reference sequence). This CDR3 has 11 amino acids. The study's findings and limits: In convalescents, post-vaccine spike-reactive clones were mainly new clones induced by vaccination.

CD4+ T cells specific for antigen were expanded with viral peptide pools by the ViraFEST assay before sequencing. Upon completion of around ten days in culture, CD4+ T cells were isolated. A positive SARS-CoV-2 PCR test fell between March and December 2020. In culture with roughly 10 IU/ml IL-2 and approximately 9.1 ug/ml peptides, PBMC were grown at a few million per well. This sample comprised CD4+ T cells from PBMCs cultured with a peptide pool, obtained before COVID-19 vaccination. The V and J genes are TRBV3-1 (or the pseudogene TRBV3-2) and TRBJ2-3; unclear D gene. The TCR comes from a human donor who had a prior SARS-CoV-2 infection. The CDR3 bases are TGTGCCAGCAGCCAAGTTACTACGCAGTATTTT. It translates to CASSQVTTQYF.